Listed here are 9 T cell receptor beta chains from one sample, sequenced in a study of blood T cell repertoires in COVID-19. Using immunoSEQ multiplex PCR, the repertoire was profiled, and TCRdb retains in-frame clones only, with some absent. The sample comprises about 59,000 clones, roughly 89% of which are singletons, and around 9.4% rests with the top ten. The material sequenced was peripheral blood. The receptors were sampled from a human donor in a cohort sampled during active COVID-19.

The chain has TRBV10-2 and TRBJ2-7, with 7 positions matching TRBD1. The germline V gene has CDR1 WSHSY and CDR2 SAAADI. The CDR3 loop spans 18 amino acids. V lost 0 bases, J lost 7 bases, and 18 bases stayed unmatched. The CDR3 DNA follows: TGCGCCAGCAGTGAGTCGCGAAAGGGGGCTTCAGGTACTTGGGAGCAGTACTTC. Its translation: CASSESRKGASGTWEQYF.

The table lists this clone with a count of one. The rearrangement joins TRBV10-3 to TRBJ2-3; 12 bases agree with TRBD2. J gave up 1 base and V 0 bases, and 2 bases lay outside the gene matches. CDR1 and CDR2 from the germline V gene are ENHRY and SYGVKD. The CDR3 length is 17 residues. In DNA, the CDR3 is TGTGCCATCAGTGAGTCGTCTAGCGGGGGGGGCACAGATACGCAGTATTTT. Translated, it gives CAISESSSGGGTDTQYF.

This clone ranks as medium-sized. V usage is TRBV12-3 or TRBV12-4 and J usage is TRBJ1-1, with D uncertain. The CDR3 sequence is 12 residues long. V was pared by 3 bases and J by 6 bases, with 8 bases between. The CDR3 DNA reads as TGTGCCAGCAGTTTCTGGCCATCTGAAGCTTTCTTT. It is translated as CASSFWPSEAFF.

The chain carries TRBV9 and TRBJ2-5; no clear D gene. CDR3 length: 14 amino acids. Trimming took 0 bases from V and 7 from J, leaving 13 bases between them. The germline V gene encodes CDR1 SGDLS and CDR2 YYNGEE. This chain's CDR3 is CASSVEPTPGTQYF. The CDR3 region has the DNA TGTGCCAGCAGCGTAGAACCAACCCCCGGGACCCAGTACTTC.

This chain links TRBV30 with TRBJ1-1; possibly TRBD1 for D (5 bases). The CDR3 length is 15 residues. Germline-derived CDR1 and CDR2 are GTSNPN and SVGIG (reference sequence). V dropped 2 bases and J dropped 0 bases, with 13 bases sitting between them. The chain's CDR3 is CAWSWVQGMNTEAFF. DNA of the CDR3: TGTGCCTGGAGTTGGGTCCAGGGCATGAACACTGAAGCTTTCTTT.

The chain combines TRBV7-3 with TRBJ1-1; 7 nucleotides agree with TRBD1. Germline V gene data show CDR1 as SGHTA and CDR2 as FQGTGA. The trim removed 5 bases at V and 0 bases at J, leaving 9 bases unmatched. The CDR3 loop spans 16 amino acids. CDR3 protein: CASSPGDRTMNTEAFF. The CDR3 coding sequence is TGTGCCAGCAGCCCGGGGGACAGAACCATGAACACTGAAGCTTTCTTT.

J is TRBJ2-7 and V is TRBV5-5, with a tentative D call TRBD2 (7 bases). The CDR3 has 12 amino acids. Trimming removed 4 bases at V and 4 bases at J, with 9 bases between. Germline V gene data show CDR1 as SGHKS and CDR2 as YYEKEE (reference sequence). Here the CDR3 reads CASSRGGYEQYF. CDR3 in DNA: TGTGCCAGCAGCAGGGGGGGATACGAGCAGTACTTC. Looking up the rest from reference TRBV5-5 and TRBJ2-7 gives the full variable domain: DAGVTQSPTHLIKTRGQQVTLRCSPISGHKSVSWYQQVLGQGPQFIFQYYEKEERGRGNFPDRFSARQFPNYSSELNVNALLLGDSALYLCASSRGGYEQYFGPGTRLTVT.

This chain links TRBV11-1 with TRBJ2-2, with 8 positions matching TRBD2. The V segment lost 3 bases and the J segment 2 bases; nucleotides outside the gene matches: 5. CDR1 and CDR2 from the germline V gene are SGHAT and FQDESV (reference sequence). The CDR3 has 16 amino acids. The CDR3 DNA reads TGTGCCAGCAGCTTGTCACTAGCGGATAACACCGGGGAGCTGTTTTTT. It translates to CASSLSLADNTGELFF.

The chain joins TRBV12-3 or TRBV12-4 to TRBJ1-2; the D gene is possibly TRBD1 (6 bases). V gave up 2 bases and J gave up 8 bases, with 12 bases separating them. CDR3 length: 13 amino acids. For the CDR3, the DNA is TGTGCCAGCAGTTTAATACAGGGCGGAGGCTACACCTTC. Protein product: CASSLIQGGGYTF.